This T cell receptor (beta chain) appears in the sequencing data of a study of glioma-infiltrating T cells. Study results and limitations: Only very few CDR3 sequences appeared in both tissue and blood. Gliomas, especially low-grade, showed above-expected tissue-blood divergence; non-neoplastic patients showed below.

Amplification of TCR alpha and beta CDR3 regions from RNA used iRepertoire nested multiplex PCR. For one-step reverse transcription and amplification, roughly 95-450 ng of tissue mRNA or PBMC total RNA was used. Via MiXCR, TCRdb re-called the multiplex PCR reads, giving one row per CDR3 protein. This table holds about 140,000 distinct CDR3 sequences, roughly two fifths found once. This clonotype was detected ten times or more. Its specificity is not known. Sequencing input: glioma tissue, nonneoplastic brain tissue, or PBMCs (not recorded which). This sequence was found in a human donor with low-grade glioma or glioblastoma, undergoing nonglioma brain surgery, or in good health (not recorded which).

CDR3: CASSSPGPKAAFF. CDR3 coding DNA: TGTGCCAGCAGTTCCCCGGGACCCAAAGCCGCTTTCTTT. V usage is TRBV28 and J usage is TRBJ1-1, with D perhaps TRBD1 (5 bases). The CDR3 consists of 13 residues. V lost 4 bases and J lost 11, with 17 bases in between. Germline CDR1 and CDR2: MDHEN and SYDVKM.